The TCR beta chain under discussion was sequenced for a study of blood T cell repertoires in COVID-19. At the level of the study: Spain, Italy and the United States supplied samples that represented acute and convalescent COVID-19. The analysed material was cDNA or gDNA that came from T cells, B-cell-depleted T cells, or PBMCs.

The germline V gene encodes CDR1 MNHEY and CDR2 SVGAGI. The J segment lost 7 bases and the V segment lost 2 bases, leaving 2 bases of the junction unmatched. This CDR3 contains 14 residues. Authors' data handling: Amplification of reference gene primers was used by the study to estimate nucleated cell counts. Generated by immunoSEQ multiplex PCR, the TCRdb table keeps only in-frame clones and is missing some. The V and J calls and clone size are taken from that table; D and trimming were inferred from the DNA. The sample has 80,000 to 130,000 clones, 92% seen once. The specimen was peripheral blood. The TCR originated in a man between 70 and 80 years old with acute or convalescent COVID-19. The chain couples TRBV6-5 to TRBJ2-7, with 13 nucleotides matching TRBD2. CDR3 nucleotide sequence: TGTGCCAGCAGTTACCCGGGACTAGCGGGGGAGCAGTACTTC. Translated, it gives CASSYPGLAGEQYF.